The 10 T cell receptor beta chains below come from one sample, sequenced in a study of blood T cell repertoires in COVID-19. Sequencing was performed with immunoSEQ multiplex PCR; in TCRdb, only in-frame clones are kept and a portion is missing. Of around 150,000 clones in the sample, approximately 82% were seen once. The sample comprised peripheral blood. The receptors come from a man between 60 and 75 years old who had recovered from COVID-19.

V and J are TRBV5-6 and TRBJ2-5; 12 bases fit TRBD2. Germline V CDR1 and CDR2: SGHDT, YYEEEE. This CDR3 contains 15 residues. Unmatched junction bases numbered 5, after V lost 4 bases and J lost 4 bases. The CDR3 protein is CASSLGLAGGETQYF. In nucleotides, the CDR3 is TGTGCCAGCAGCCTGGGACTAGCGGGCGGAGAGACCCAGTACTTC.

The gene calls are TRBV7-3 and TRBJ2-2; perhaps TRBD2 as D (5 bases). CDR3 size: 14 residues. The germline V gene has CDR1 SGHTA and CDR2 FQGTGA. Trimming stripped 5 bases from V and 5 bases from J, with 12 bases between. The CDR3 nucleotides are TGTGCCAGCAGCCTGGGTGGAGGAACCGGGGAGCTGTTTTTT. Protein: CASSLGGGTGELFF.

The chain combines TRBV21-1 with TRBJ1-1; no DNA check was done on the table's D call, TRBD1. TRBV21-1 is flagged as a pseudogene. The CDR3 runs to 14 residues. The CDR3 loop reads CASSKARGYTEAFF. The CDR3 region has the DNA TGTGCCAGCAGCAAAGCTAGGGGGTACACTGAAGCTTTCTTT.

The genes are TRBV7-2 and TRBJ2-7; 9 bases fit TRBD1. This CDR3 comprises 15 residues. V shed 0 bases and J 7 bases; nucleotides not matched to a gene: 7. Germline lookup yields CDR1 SGHTA and CDR2 FQGNSA. Written as DNA, the CDR3 is TGTGCCAGCAGCTTAGCGCTGGGACAGGGTTTTGAGCAGTACTTC. It encodes CASSLALGQGFEQYF.

The chain links TRBV2 to TRBJ2-7; D is perhaps TRBD1 (5 bases). Germline assignment: CDR1 SNHLY and CDR2 FYNNEI. This CDR3 region has 15 residues. V was shortened by 8 bases and J by 2 bases, with 19 bases between the two germline ends. This chain's CDR3 is CASGEVGRAPYEQYF. DNA of the CDR3: TGTGCCAGCGGAGAGGTGGGCAGGGCACCCTACGAGCAGTACTTC.

J is TRBJ2-1 and V is TRBV28; no reliable D call. CDR3 length: 12 amino acids. Trimming took off 1 base at V and 9 bases at J, with 7 bases between the two ends. Per germline, CDR1 MDHEN and CDR2 SYDVKM. The CDR3 sequence: CASSLSPPEQFF. The DNA of the CDR3 is TGTGCCAGCAGTTTATCTCCTCCTGAGCAGTTCTTC.

This clone was detected only a few times. The V gene is TRBV5-5, the J gene TRBJ1-2; TRBD1 is a possible D gene (5 bases). Trimming left V 4 bases short and J 6 bases short, with 19 bases between. Looked up from germline, CDR1 is SGHKS and CDR2 is YYEKEE (reference sequence). The CDR3 loop spans 15 amino acids. The CDR3 loop reads CASSAGGGPEHGYTF. The CDR3 DNA is TGTGCCAGCAGCGCCGGGGGGGGACCCGAGCATGGCTACACCTTC.

This clone came up once. The V gene is TRBV9, the J gene TRBJ2-1; tentatively, D is TRBD1 (5 bases). Germline V gene sequence: CDR1 SGDLS, CDR2 YYNGEE. This CDR3 comprises 16 residues. Trimming left V 3 bases short and J 4 bases short, with 17 bases between. CDR3 region: CASSAQPTDLYNEQFF. The CDR3 DNA sequence: TGTGCCAGCAGCGCACAGCCGACAGATTTGTACAATGAGCAGTTCTTC.

The gene calls are TRBV3-1 (or the pseudogene TRBV3-2) and TRBJ1-5; weak D call: TRBD1 (6 bases). Trimming shortened V by 0 bases and J by 4 bases, and 13 bases separated the two germline ends. Germline V gives CDR1 LGHDT, CDR2 YNNKEL (reference sequence). This CDR3 has 16 amino acids. The CDR3 is CASSQDTTGPNQPQHF. CDR3 bases: TGTGCCAGCAGCCAAGATACTACAGGGCCTAATCAGCCCCAGCATTTT.

This clone was counted a single time. This chain connects TRBV28 to TRBJ2-7, with D possibly being TRBD2 (6 bases). Trimming shortened V by 5 bases and J by 5 bases, and 19 bases separated the two germline ends. The CDR3 is 15 residues long. From germline, CDR1 is MDHEN and CDR2 SYDVKM. CDR3 loop: CASSPRGRELHEQYF. The DNA for the CDR3 is TGTGCCAGCAGTCCTCGCGGACGGGAGCTACACGAGCAGTACTTC.